This T cell receptor (beta chain) was captured in a study of T cell clones after liver transplantation (dated by TCRdb to the late 2010s). For the study in its entirety: The samples were obtained from ITN030ST, a randomized trial that attempted immunosuppression withdrawal within 2 years after liver transplantation. After a pre-transplant mixed lymphocyte reaction, TCRbeta sequencing was used to pinpoint donor-reactive T cell clones, which were subsequently tracked in post-transplant blood. Third party-reactive TCRbeta sequences were also identified from pre-transplant MLRs to serve as an antigen-independent comparator for donor-reactive sequences. Three of the eight recipients were HCV-positive; the others were transplanted for non-autoimmune, non-viral indications. No induction therapy was given to the subjects, and standard immunosuppression was administered until randomization at 12-24 months post-transplant. Tolerance was defined as complete withdrawal of immunosuppression for at least one year without a rise in liver enzymes beyond twice the upper limit of normal. Blood samples were collected pre-transplant, pre-randomization before withdrawal, and post-randomization after either full withdrawal or failed withdrawal. A cohort of 8 liver transplant recipients was studied, of whom 3 were classified as tolerant and 5 as non-tolerant. The paper as a whole reports these results and caveats: Without allograft tissue specimens, donor-reactive T cells may have migrated into the graft rather than being deleted. Donor-reactive sequences decreased more than third party-reactive sequences, which suggests partial antigen-specific deletion that was not related to withdrawal success. When repertoire turnover was taken into account, detection of donor-reactive sequences was significantly reduced in 7 of 8 subjects for CD4 and in 8 of 8 subjects for CD8. In a couple of subjects, low numbers of available donor cells limited the measurable donor-reactive repertoire. A significant post-transplant decrease in circulating donor-reactive CD4 TCRbeta sequences was observed in 5 of 8 subjects, irrespective of tolerance or HCV status. Because of small, heterogeneous patient numbers and non-standardized post-transplant time points, the conclusions were only preliminary.

A remark on this clone: Its antigen remains unidentified. Per-nucleotide qualities are absent, and no much larger clonotype sits a single base away.

Using immunoSEQ, frozen genomic DNA was subjected to high-throughput TCRbeta CDR3 sequencing, a process that included PCR amplification, mapping, bias correction and internal controls. Per the original workflow: Productive rearrangements were kept, and unique TCRbeta sequences were defined by CDR3 nucleotide sequence plus V and J gene. Donor-reactive sequences required at least 5-fold expansion in CFSE-low cells versus unstimulated pre-transplant cells and at least 0.01% frequency. Minimum frequency thresholds were set for each subject based on the unstimulated sample with the lowest template count, ensuring at least 90% detection power. Jensen-Shannon divergence between the top 1000 TCRbeta sequences after and before transplant was used to measure repertoire turnover. Changes in detection of donor-reactive sequences were tested with two-sided Fisher's exact tests. TCRdb mirrors the immuneACCESS table, restricted to in-frame sequences. Some clones are absent from its copies; in checked studies, under half trace to an unresolved V gene, and the reason for the others is unknown. For V, J and clone size, that table is used; D and trimming come from the DNA. The sample records 55,000 to 75,000 clones, around three quarters of which are singletons. The top ten hold over 2.5% of the sample.

Thawed unstimulated PBMCs were stained for CD3, CD4 and CD8 and FACS-sorted into CD3+CD4+ and CD3+CD8+ populations. Randomization to immunosuppression withdrawal applied to every one of the 8 studied subjects. The Qiagen DNeasy Blood and Tissue Kit was used to isolate genomic DNA. The specimen was CD4+ T cells from blood, collected at the approximately 16-month timepoint. The receptor was derived from a human patient who received a liver transplant. Some T cells may originate with the graft donor following a transplant.

The CDR3 amino acid sequence is: CASSSGTVNTGELFF. The nucleotide sequence is TGTGCCAGCAGCTCCGGGACAGTAAACACCGGGGAGCTGTTTTTT. Here the chain combines TRBV5-5 and TRBJ2-2; 7 bases in the middle match TRBD1. Counted from cysteine to phenylalanine, this CDR3 has 15 amino acids. Only CDR3 DNA remains: 45 bases, in frame from the first base. CDR1 and CDR2, per the germline V gene (reference sequence), are SGHKS and YYEKEE. Germline trimming amounts to 3 bases on V and 2 bases on J, with 4 as the count of junction bases outside the gene matches.